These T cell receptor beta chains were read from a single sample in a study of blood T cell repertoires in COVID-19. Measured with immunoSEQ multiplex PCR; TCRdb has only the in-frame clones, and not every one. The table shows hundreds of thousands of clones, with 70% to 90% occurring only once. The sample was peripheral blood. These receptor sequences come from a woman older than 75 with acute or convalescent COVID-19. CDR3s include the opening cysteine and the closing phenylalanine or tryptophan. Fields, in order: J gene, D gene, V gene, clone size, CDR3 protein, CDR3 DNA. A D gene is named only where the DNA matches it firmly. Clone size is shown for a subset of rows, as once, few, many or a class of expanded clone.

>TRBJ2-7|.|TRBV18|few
CASSPLALEQYF
TGTGCCAGCTCACCTTTGGCCCTCGAGCAGTACTTC
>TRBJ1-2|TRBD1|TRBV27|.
CASSRYGTGYDYGYTF
TGTGCCAGCAGTCGCTACGGGACAGGGTACGACTATGGCTACACCTTC
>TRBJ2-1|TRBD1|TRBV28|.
CASSLASGQYNEQFF
TGTGCCAGCAGTTTAGCCTCGGGACAGTACAATGAGCAGTTCTTC
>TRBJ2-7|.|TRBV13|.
CASSLGPGLLEQYF
TGTGCCAGCAGCTTAGGTCCAGGGCTCCTCGAGCAGTACTTC
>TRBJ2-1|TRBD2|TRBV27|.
CASSQRGTSGSNEQFF
TGTGCCAGCAGTCAACGAGGGACTAGCGGGAGCAATGAGCAGTTCTTC
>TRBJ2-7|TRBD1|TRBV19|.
CASSLHPGQAYEQYF
TGTGCCAGTAGTCTTCATCCGGGACAGGCGTACGAGCAGTACTTC
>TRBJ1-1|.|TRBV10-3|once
CAISESLDSQAFF
TGTGCCATCAGTGAATCGTTGGACAGTCAAGCTTTCTTT
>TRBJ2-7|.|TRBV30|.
CAWSPDEGREQYF
TGTGCCTGGAGTCCCGACGAGGGCAGGGAGCAGTACTTC
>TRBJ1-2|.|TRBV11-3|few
CASSLESGYGYTF
TGTGCCAGCAGCTTGGAATCCGGGTATGGCTACACCTTC
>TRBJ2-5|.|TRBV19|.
CASSIVRGQTETQYF
TGTGCCAGTAGTATAGTCCGAGGACAGACAGAGACCCAGTACTTC
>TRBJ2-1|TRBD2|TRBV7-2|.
CASSFSGRAIYEQFF
TGTGCCAGCAGCTTTAGCGGGAGGGCCATATATGAGCAGTTCTTC
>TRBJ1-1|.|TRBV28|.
CASSGGGVTTEAFF
TGTGCCAGCAGTGGGGGAGGGGTGACCACTGAAGCTTTCTTT
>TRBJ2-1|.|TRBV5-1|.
CASSARDTYSYNEQFF
TGCGCCAGCAGCGCCCGGGACACATACTCCTACAATGAGCAGTTCTTC
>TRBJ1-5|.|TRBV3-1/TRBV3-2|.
CASSLTFAGRQPQHF
TGTGCCAGCAGCCTCACTTTCGCAGGTCGGCAGCCCCAGCATTTT
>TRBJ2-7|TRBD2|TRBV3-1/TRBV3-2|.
CASSRGTSSYEQYF
TGTGCCAGCAGCCGGGGGACTAGCTCCTACGAGCAGTACTTC
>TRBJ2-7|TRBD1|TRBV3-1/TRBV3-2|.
CASSQYRDRGYYEQYF
TGTGCCAGCAGCCAGTACCGGGACAGGGGATACTACGAGCAGTACTTC
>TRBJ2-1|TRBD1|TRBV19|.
CASKRTGDPIDEQFF
TGTGCCAGTAAAAGGACAGGGGATCCCATCGATGAGCAGTTCTTC
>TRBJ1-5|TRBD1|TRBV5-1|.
CASSLGDSYSNQPQHF
TGCGCCAGCAGCTTGGGGGACAGTTATAGCAATCAGCCCCAGCATTTT
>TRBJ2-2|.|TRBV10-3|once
CAIRPAGPEITPVGVFF
TGTGCCATCAGACCCGCGGGGCCAGAAATAACACCGGTGGGGGTGTTTTTT
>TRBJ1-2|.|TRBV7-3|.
CASSLSGGYDYGYTF
TGTGCCAGCAGCTTATCCGGGGGATATGACTATGGCTACACCTTC
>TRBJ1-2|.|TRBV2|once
CASRRTVMNYGYTF
TGTGCCAGCAGGCGGACAGTTATGAACTATGGCTACACCTTC
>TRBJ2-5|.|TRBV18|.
CASSPAARNQETQYF
TGTGCCAGCTCACCAGCGGCGCGGAACCAAGAGACCCAGTACTTC
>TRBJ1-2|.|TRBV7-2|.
CASSWEAGRGYTF
TGTGCCAGCAGCTGGGAAGCGGGCAGGGGCTACACCTTC
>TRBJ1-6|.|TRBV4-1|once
CASSPGLSGANSPLHF
TGCGCCAGCAGTCCAGGGCTTTCGGGCGCAAATTCACCCCTCCACTTT
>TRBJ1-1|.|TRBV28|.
CASSLGRNTEAFF
TGTGCCAGCAGTTTGGGCAGAAACACTGAAGCTTTCTTT
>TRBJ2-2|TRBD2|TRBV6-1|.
CASSVLAGGPISNTGELFF
TGTGCCAGCAGTGTTCTAGCGGGAGGGCCGATTTCGAACACCGGGGAGCTGTTTTTT
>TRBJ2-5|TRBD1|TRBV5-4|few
CASTMRTGGQETQYF
TGTGCCAGCACCATGAGGACAGGGGGCCAAGAGACCCAGTACTTC
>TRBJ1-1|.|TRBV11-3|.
CASSLDSYLAEAFF
TGTGCCAGCAGCTTGGACAGCTATCTAGCTGAAGCTTTCTTT
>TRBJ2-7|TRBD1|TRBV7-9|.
CASSSTGGMDEQYF
TGTGCCAGCAGCTCGACAGGGGGCATGGACGAGCAGTACTTC
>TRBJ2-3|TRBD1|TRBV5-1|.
CASSYGTGDTDTQYF
TGCGCCAGCAGCTACGGGACAGGGGACACAGATACGCAGTATTTT
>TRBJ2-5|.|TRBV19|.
CASSAAPRQETQYF
TGTGCCAGTAGTGCGGCACCGAGGCAAGAGACCCAGTACTTC
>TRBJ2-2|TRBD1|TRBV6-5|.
CASRRTGDTGELFF
TGTGCCAGCAGACGGACAGGGGACACCGGGGAGCTGTTTTTT
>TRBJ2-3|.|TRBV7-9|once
CASSLLLSTDTQYF
TGTGCCAGCAGCTTACTCTTGAGCACAGATACGCAGTATTTT
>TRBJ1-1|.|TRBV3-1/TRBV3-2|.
CASSQGAVTEAFF
TGTGCCAGCAGCCAGGGGGCCGTCACTGAAGCTTTCTTT
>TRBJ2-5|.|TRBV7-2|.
CASSFRETQYF
TGTGCCAGCAGCTTCAGGGAGACCCAGTACTTC
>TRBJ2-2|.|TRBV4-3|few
CASSLIPRYTGELFF
TGCGCCAGCAGTCTAATCCCAAGATACACCGGGGAGCTGTTTTTT
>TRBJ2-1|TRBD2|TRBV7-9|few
CASSLVSGSKNEQFF
TGTGCCAGCAGCTTAGTCAGCGGGAGTAAGAATGAGCAGTTCTTC
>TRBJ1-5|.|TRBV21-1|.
CASSKGGTGCQPQHF
TGTGCCAGCAGCAAAGGGGGGACAGGCTGTCAGCCCCAGCATTTT
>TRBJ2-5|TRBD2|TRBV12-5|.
CASGTSDQETQYF
TGTGCTAGTGGGACTAGCGACCAAGAGACCCAGTACTTC
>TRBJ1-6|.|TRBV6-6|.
CASRRGDTNSPLHF
TGTGCCAGCAGACGCGGGGATACGAATTCACCCCTCCACTTT
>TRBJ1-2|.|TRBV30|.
CAWRQGGSYGYTF
TGTGCCTGGAGACAGGGCGGGAGCTATGGCTACACCTTC
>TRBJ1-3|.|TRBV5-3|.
CARSLPDSKCGNTIYF
TGTGCCAGAAGCTTGCCAGACAGTAAATGCGGAAACACCATATATTTT